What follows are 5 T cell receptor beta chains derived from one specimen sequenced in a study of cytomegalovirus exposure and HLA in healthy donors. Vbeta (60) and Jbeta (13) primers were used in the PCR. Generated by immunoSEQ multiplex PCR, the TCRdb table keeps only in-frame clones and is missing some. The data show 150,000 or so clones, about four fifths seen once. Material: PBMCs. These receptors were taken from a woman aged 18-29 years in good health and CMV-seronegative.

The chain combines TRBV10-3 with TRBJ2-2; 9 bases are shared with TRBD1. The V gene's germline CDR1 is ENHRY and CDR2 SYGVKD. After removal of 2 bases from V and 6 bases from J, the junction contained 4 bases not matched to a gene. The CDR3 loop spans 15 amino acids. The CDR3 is CAISEDRGESGELFF. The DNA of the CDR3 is TGTGCCATCAGTGAGGACAGGGGGGAGTCCGGGGAGCTGTTTTTT.

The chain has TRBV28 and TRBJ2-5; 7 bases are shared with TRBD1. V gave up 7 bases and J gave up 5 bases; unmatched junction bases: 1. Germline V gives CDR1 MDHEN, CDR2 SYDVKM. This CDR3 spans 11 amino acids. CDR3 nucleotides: TGTGCCAGCATCAGGGGGGAGACCCAGTACTTC. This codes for CASIRGETQYF.

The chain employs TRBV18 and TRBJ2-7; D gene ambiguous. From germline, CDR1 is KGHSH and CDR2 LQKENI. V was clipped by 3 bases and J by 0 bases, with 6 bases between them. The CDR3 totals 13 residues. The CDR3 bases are TGTGCCAGCTCACCGACGGGCTCCTACGAGCAGTACTTC. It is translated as CASSPTGSYEQYF.

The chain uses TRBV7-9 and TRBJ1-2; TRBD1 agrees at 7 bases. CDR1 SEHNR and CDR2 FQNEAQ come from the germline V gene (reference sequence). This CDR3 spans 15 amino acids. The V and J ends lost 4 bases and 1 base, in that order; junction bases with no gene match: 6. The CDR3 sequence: CASSSGTDFNYGYTF. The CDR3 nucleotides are TGTGCCAGCAGCTCCGGGACAGATTTTAACTATGGCTACACCTTC. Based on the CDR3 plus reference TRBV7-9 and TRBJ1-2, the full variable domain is DTGVSQNPRHKITKRGQNVTFRCDPISEHNRLYWYRQTLGQGPEFLTYFQNEAQLEKSRLLSDRFSAERPKGSFSTLEIQRTEQGDSAMYLCASSSGTDFNYGYTFGSGTRLTVV.

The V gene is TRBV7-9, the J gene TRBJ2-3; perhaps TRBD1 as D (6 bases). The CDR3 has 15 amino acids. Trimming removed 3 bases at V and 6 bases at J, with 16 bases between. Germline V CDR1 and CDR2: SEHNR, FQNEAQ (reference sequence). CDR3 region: CASSFRQEVTDTQYF. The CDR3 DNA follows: TGTGCCAGCAGCTTCCGACAGGAGGTCACCGATACGCAGTATTTT. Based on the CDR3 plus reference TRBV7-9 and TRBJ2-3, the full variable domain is DTGVSQNPRHKITKRGQNVTFRCDPISEHNRLYWYRQTLGQGPEFLTYFQNEAQLEKSRLLSDRFSAERPKGSFSTLEIQRTEQGDSAMYLCASSFRQEVTDTQYFGPGTRLTVL.